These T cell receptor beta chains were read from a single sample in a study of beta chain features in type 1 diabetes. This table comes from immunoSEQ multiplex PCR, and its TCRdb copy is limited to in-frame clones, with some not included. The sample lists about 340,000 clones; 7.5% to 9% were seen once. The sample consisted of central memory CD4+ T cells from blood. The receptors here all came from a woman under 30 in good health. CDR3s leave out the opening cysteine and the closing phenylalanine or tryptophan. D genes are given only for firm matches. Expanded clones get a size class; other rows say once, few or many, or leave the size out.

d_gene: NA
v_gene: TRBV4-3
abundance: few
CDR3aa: ASSQGVQGGGYEQY

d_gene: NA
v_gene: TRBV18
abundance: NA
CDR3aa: ASSPNREVSTNEKLF

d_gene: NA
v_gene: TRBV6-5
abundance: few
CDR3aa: ASSEYGGEAF

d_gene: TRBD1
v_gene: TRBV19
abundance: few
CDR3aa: ATRDSPTDTQY

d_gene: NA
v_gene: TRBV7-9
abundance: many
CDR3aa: ASSLGSGRSYGYT

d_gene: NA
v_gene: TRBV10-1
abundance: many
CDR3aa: ASSSSDLSTDTQY

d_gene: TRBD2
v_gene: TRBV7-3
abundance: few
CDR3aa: ASSLSLAGDEQF

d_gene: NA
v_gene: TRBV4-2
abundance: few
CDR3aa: ASSQDRTDTQY

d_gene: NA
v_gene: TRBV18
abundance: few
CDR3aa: ASSPRAGNTIY

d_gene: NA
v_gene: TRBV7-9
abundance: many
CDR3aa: ASSVSGRVRETQY

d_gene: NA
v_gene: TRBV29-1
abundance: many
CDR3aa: SVGGRGPTVVTDTQY

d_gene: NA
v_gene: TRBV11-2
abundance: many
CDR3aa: ASSLDWDPNTEAF

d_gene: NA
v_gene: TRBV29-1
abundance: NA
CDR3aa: SGQDGGGYT

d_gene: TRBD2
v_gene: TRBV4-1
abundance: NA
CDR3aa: ASSQDQLATANTGELF